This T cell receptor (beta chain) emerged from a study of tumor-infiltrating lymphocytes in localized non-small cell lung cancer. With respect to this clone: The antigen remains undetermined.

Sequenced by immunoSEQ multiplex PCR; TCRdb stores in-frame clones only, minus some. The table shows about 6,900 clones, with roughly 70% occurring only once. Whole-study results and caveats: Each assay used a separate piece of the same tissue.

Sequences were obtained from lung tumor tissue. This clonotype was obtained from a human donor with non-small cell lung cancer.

The CDR3 DNA reads as TGTGCCAGCAGTGAGCTAGCGGGAGCTGCTGAGACCCAGTACTTC. It codes for CASSELAGAAETQYF. The V and J genes are TRBV6-1 and TRBJ2-5, with TRBD2 identical over 10 bases. This CDR3 is built from 15 residues. With V trimmed by 3 bases and J by 5 bases, 6 bases remained unmatched. CDR1 is MNHNS, CDR2 SASEGT, per germline.